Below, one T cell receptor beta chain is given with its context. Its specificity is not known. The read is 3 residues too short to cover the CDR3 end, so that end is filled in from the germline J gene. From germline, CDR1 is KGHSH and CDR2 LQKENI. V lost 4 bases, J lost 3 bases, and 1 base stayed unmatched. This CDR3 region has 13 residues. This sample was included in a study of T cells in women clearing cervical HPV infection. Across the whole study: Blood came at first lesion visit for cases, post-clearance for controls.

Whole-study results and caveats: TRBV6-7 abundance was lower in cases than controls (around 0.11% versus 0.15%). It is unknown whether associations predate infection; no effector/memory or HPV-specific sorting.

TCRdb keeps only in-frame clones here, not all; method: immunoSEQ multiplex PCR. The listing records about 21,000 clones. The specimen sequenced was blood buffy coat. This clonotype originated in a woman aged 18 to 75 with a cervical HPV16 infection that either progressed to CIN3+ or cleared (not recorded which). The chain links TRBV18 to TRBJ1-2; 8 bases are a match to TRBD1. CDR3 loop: CASSLDRDYGYTF. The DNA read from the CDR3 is TGTGCCAGCTCACTGGACAGGGACTATGGC.